This T cell receptor (beta chain) derives from a study of T cells in Graves' hyperthyroidism and ophthalmopathy. Across the whole study: The authors collected peripheral blood at initial diagnosis, before any treatment.

Investigators excluded patients with uncontrolled infection, other autoimmune disease, pregnancy or lactation. Study-wide results and limits: Using 13 V-J features, a model discriminated ophthalmopathy from stable hyperthyroidism. Blood also held most thyroid clonotypes expanded beyond 0.001.

This clonotype was observed many times. The antigen is unknown. Trimming removed 5 bases from V and 8 bases from J; junction bases left unmatched: 5. Germline V lookup: CDR1 SGHRS, CDR2 YFSETQ. The CDR3 sequence is 13 residues long. From RNA transcripts, TCR beta CDR3 regions were amplified. In the first-round RT-PCR of the TCR CDR3, the HTBI primer set was used. Using its own MiXCR run on the multiplex PCR reads, TCRdb lists one record per CDR3 protein. This sample yields around 440,000 distinct CDR3 sequences, of which more than 15% are seen a single time; around 7.3% belongs to the top ten. The source of this sequence is a woman aged 18-30 years with Graves' hyperthyroidism. The sequenced sample was blood. This rearrangement joins TRBV5-1 to TRBJ1-2; 11 nucleotides line up with TRBD1. CDR3 sequence: CASREGQGEGYTF. CDR3 in DNA: TGCGCCAGCAGAGAGGGACAGGGGGAGGGCTACACCTTC. Combining the CDR3 with reference TRBV5-1 and TRBJ1-2 gives the whole variable domain KAGVTQTPRYLIKTRGQQVTLSCSPISGHRSVSWYQQTPGQGLQFLFEYFSETQRNKGNFPGRFSGRQFSNSRSEMNVSTLELGDSALYLCASREGQGEGYTFGSGTRLTVV.